This entry concerns a single T cell receptor (beta chain). Its antigen is unidentified. The sample comes from a study of CD8+ T cells in alopecia areata. Findings and caveats of the study: In scalp samples, resident alphabeta T cells of normal skin are also sequenced. Lesional scalp exceeded normal scalp in clonality, especially in alopecia totalis/universalis. Among the top 100, expanded CD8+ clones were significantly decreased by tofacitinib, as was scalp clonality.

Indicated treatment: oral pan-JAK inhibitor, 5-10 mg twice daily. The investigators collected lesional scalp punch biopsies and peripheral blood from alopecia areata patients. Germline V gene lookup returns CDR1 SGHRS and CDR2 YFSETQ. The CDR3 consists of 15 residues. Trimming took off 1 base at V and 3 bases at J, with 13 bases between the two ends. Once RNA had been extracted, it was reverse transcribed into cDNA to act as the sequencing template. The protocol was immunoSEQ multiplex PCR, while the TCRdb copy is restricted to in-frame clones and leaves out a portion. The profile shows 90,000 to 100,000 clones, roughly 64% of them singletons.

The chain combines TRBV5-1 with TRBJ1-2; D gene uncertain. This clonotype originated in a human donor with alopecia areata. The starting material was CD8+ T cells sorted from blood, obtained at week 4, from a patient treated with tofacitinib. The CDR3 DNA follows: TGCGCCAGCAGCTTGATTACGGGCCAGCACTATGGCTACACCTTC. This translates into CASSLITGQHYGYTF.